The 9 T cell receptor beta chains reported below all come from one sample, sequenced in a study of identical twins. TCRdb used MiXCR to reprocess the 5' RACE reads, holding one entry per CDR3 protein. Of a few hundred thousand distinct CDR3 sequences listed, 9.6% are singletons. Another study also made use of these data, one on yellow fever vaccine responses in identical twins.

Sequencing was performed on PBMCs. The receptors derive from a woman aged 18-30 years in good health.

This clonotype was counted a few times. The chain employs TRBV20-1 and TRBJ2-1, with D possibly being TRBD2 (6 bases). The CDR3 totals 15 residues. Trimming shortened V by 4 bases and J by 0 bases, and 13 bases separated the two germline ends. Germline V lookup: CDR1 DFQATT, CDR2 SNEGSKA (reference sequence). CDR3 sequence: CSAKAGTYSYNEQFF. In DNA, the CDR3 is TGCAGTGCTAAGGCGGGGACTTACTCCTACAATGAGCAGTTCTTC.

Ten or more counts support this clonotype. The J gene is TRBJ2-3, the V gene TRBV14; TRBD1 might be the D (6 bases). Trimming took 6 bases from V and 8 from J, leaving 9 bases between them. There are 11 residues in the CDR3. CDR1 SGHDN and CDR2 FVKESK come from the germline V gene. The CDR3 loop reads CASSQQGTQYF. The CDR3 nucleotides are TGTGCCAGCAGTCAACAGGGTACGCAGTATTTT.

This clonotype has only a few counts. The chain carries TRBV30 and TRBJ2-1, with 9 bases that match TRBD2. Germline loops: CDR1 GTSNPN, CDR2 SVGIG (reference sequence). The CDR3 extends over 12 amino acids. The V segment lost 5 bases and the J segment 10 bases; nucleotides outside the gene matches: 6. In DNA, the CDR3 is TGTGCCTGGTCCCTAGCGGGAAGGGAGCAGTTCTTC. Translated: CAWSLAGREQFF.

This clonotype was recorded at least ten times. The gene calls are TRBV29-1 and TRBJ2-7; TRBD1 might be the D (5 bases). V lost 5 bases and J 7 bases, leaving 18 bases between the germline ends. Per germline, CDR1 SQVTM and CDR2 ANQGSEA. This CDR3 comprises 13 residues. CDR3 amino acids: CSVQNRPLGEQYF. In DNA form, the CDR3 reads TGCAGCGTTCAGAACAGGCCCTTGGGGGAGCAGTACTTC.

The chain combines TRBV28 with TRBJ2-1; maybe TRBD2 (5 bases). Germline CDR1 is MDHEN and CDR2 is SYDVKM. CDR3 size: 14 residues. The V and J ends lost 10 bases and 0 bases respectively, with 13 bases between them. The CDR3 nucleotides are TGTGCCACCCAAGCGGTCAGCTCCTACAATGAGCAGTTCTTC. Translated, it gives CATQAVSSYNEQFF.

This clonotype came up many times. The V and J genes are TRBV12-3 or TRBV12-4 and TRBJ1-1, with D hard to call. The V gene lost 4 bases and the J gene lost 6 bases, with 9 bases spanning the gap. This CDR3 contains 12 residues. The CDR3 is CASSYGGPEAFF. CDR3 DNA sequence: TGTGCCAGCAGTTACGGCGGGCCTGAAGCTTTCTTT.

V is TRBV10-2 and J is TRBJ2-6; 7 nucleotides align to TRBD2. The CDR3 runs 15 residues. The trim removed 6 bases at V and 0 bases at J, leaving 2 bases unmatched. Per germline, CDR1 WSHSY and CDR2 SAAADI. The CDR3 reads CASRRGISGANVLTF. The CDR3 nucleotides are TGCGCCAGCAGGCGGGGGATCTCTGGGGCCAACGTCCTGACTTTC.

Ten or more counts support this clonotype. This chain joins TRBV7-9 and TRBJ2-1; possibly TRBD2 for D (5 bases). This CDR3 region has 13 residues. V gave up 6 bases and J gave up 3 bases, with 9 bases separating them. The germline CDR1 and CDR2 sequences are SEHNR and FQNEAQ (reference sequence). The DNA for the CDR3 is TGTGCCAGCAGACCGACTAACTACAATGAGCAGTTCTTC. This translates into CASRPTNYNEQFF.

The chain recombines TRBV28 with TRBJ1-1, with TRBD1 matching over 8 bases. Per germline, CDR1 MDHEN and CDR2 SYDVKM. This CDR3 comprises 15 residues. The J segment lost 11 bases and the V segment lost 1 base, leaving 12 bases of the junction unmatched. CDR3 sequence: CASSLSAGGFSEAFF. CDR3 sequence (DNA): TGTGCCAGCAGTTTATCGGCAGGGGGCTTTTCAGAGGCTTTCTTT.